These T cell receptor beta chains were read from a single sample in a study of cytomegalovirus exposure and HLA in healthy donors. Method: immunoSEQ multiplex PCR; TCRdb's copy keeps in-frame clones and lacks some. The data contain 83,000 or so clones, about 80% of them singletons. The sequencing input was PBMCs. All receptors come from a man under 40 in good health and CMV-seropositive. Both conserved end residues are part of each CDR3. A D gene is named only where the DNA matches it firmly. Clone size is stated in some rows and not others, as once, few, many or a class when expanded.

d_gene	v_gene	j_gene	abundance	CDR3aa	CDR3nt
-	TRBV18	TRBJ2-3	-	CASSPRRQRTDTQYF	TGTGCCAGCTCACCACGACGACAGCGCACAGATACGCAGTATTTT
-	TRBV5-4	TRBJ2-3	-	CASSSQWGGGTDTQYF	TGTGCCAGCAGCTCGCAGTGGGGCGGGGGCACAGATACGCAGTATTTT
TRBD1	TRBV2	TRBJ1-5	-	CASTIQGVGNQPQHF	TGTGCCAGCACAATCCAGGGGGTGGGCAATCAGCCCCAGCATTTT
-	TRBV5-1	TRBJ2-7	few	CASSFNGQNYEQYF	TGCGCCAGCAGCTTTAACGGACAGAACTACGAGCAGTACTTC
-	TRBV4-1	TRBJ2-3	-	CASSQATTTDTQYF	TGCGCCAGCAGCCAAGCGACTACCACAGATACGCAGTATTTT
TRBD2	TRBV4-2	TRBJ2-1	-	CASSPVVLAGGNSYNEQFF	TGTGCCAGCAGCCCAGTGGTCCTAGCGGGGGGAAACTCCTACAATGAGCAGTTCTTC
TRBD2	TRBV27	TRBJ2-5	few	CASRGVGETQYF	TGTGCCAGTCGGGGGGTCGGTGAGACCCAGTACTTC
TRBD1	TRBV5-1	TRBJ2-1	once	CASRLGGQGYGEQFF	TGCGCCAGCAGGCTGGGGGGACAGGGGTACGGTGAGCAGTTCTTC
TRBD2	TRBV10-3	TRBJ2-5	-	CAISKGLAGAQETQYF	TGTGCCATCAGTAAAGGACTAGCGGGGGCGCAAGAGACCCAGTACTTC
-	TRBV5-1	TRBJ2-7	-	CASSLESGVEQYF	TGCGCCAGCAGCTTGGAATCGGGGGTCGAGCAGTACTTC
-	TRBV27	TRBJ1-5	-	CASSLRGTQPQHF	TGTGCCAGCAGTTTACGCGGTACTCAGCCCCAGCATTTT
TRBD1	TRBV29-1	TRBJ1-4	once	CSVGTGVSNEKLFF	TGCAGCGTAGGAACAGGGGTGTCTAATGAAAAACTGTTTTTT
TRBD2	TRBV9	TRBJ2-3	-	CASSVGHASGGYTDTQYF	TGTGCCAGCAGCGTAGGCCACGCTAGCGGGGGGTACACAGATACGCAGTATTTT
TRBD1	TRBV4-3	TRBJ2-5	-	CASSQEYGTGAPMWETQYF	TGCGCCAGCAGCCAAGAATATGGGACAGGCGCTCCCATGTGGGAGACCCAGTACTTC
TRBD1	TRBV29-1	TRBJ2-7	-	CSVGGTAYEQYF	TGCAGCGTTGGGGGGACAGCCTACGAGCAGTACTTC
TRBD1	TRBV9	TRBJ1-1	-	CASSEEGAGTEAFF	TGTGCCAGCAGCGAAGAGGGGGCAGGGACTGAAGCTTTCTTT
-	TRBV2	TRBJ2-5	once	CASRQGQQETQYF	TGTGCCAGCAGACAGGGACAACAAGAGACCCAGTACTTC
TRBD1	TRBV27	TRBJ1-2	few	CASRAQQGPNYGYTF	TGTGCCAGCAGGGCCCAACAGGGGCCTAACTATGGCTACACCTTC
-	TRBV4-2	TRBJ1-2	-	CASSQDGGSNYGYTF	TGTGCCAGCAGCCAAGACGGCGGATCGAACTATGGCTACACCTTC
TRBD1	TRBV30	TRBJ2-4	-	CAWSGDRDLLAKNIQYF	TGTGCCTGGAGTGGGGACAGAGACTTACTAGCCAAAAACATTCAGTACTTC
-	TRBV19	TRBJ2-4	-	CASTGFGKNIQYF	TGTGCCAGCACAGGGTTTGGCAAAAACATTCAGTACTTC
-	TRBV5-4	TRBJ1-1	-	CASSLSTGSAEAFF	TGTGCCAGCAGCTTGTCGACGGGATCCGCTGAAGCTTTCTTT
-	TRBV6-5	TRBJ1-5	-	CASSYGQGNQPQHF	TGTGCCAGCAGTTACGGGCAGGGCAATCAGCCCCAGCATTTT
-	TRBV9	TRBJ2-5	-	CASSAQETQYF	TGTGCCAGCAGCGCTCAAGAGACCCAGTACTTC
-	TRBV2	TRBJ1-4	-	CASSEREKLFF	TGTGCCAGCAGTGAGCGTGAAAAACTGTTTTTT
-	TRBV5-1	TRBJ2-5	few	CASSWEDPGETQYF	TGCGCCAGCAGCTGGGAGGACCCCGGTGAGACCCAGTACTTC
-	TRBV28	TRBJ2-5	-	CASSFAWTKGIVQETQYF	TGTGCCAGCAGTTTTGCGTGGACTAAAGGTATCGTCCAAGAGACCCAGTACTTC
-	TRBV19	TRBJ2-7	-	CASSIQARTTYEQYF	TGTGCCAGTAGTATACAGGCCAGGACTACCTACGAGCAGTACTTC
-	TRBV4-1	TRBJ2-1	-	CASSRPGTDRVNEQFF	TGCGCCAGCAGTCGCCCCGGGACTGACAGGGTCAATGAGCAGTTCTTC
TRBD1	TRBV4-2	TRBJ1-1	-	CASSQNRGLDTEAFF	TGTGCCAGCAGCCAAAACAGGGGATTAGACACTGAAGCTTTCTTT